These 11 T cell receptor beta chains were sequenced from one sample in a study of cytomegalovirus exposure and HLA in healthy donors. TCRdb's table, derived via immunoSEQ multiplex PCR, lists solely in-frame clones and lacks some. The sample carries roughly 250,000 clones, 87% recorded once. The specimen was PBMCs. The receptors stem from a man between 18 and 29 years old in good health and CMV-seronegative.

This chain uses TRBV6-5 with TRBJ2-2, with no clear D. Trimming stripped 2 bases from V and 6 bases from J, with 4 bases between. This CDR3 spans 12 amino acids. Germline V lookup: CDR1 MNHEY, CDR2 SVGAGI. The CDR3 region is CASSYGPGELFF. DNA for the CDR3: TGTGCCAGCAGTTACGGGCCCGGGGAGCTGTTTTTT.

The V gene is TRBV1, the J gene TRBJ2-7; TRBD2, the table's D call, was not compared with the DNA. TRBV1 is a pseudogene. This CDR3 contains 17 residues. CDR3 coding DNA: TGCACCAGCAGCCACCGGAGGCGGGGGGGCGAAACCTACGAGCAGTACTTC. This sequence encodes CTSSHRRRGGETYEQYF.

V is TRBV2 and J is TRBJ2-3; weak D call: TRBD2 (6 bases). CDR1 and CDR2 (germline): SNHLY, FYNNEI. The V and J ends lost 7 bases and 0 bases respectively, with 14 bases between them. The CDR3 consists of 15 residues. The chain's CDR3 is CASKGLQTSTDTQYF. The DNA for the CDR3 is TGTGCCAGCAAGGGACTCCAGACAAGCACAGATACGCAGTATTTT.

The chain employs TRBV11-2 and TRBJ2-3; D is ambiguous. Germline CDR1 reads SGHAT; CDR2 reads FQNNGV. Trimming removed 5 bases from V and 8 bases from J, with 26 bases in between. The CDR3 length is 17 residues. CDR3 residues: CASSPKYASAGTGTQYF. In nucleotides, the CDR3 is TGTGCCAGCAGCCCGAAATACGCGTCGGCCGGAACGGGTACGCAGTATTTT.

The J gene is TRBJ1-6, the V gene TRBV7-9; D is unresolved. V was cut by 4 bases and J by 2 bases, with 12 bases left in between. Germline V gives CDR1 SEHNR, CDR2 FQNEAQ (reference sequence). The CDR3 contains 16 residues. CDR3 protein: CASSSSDGAYNSPLHF. CDR3 in DNA: TGTGCCAGCAGCTCTTCGGACGGGGCCTATAATTCACCCCTCCACTTT.

This clone was observed a handful of times. This chain connects TRBV14 to TRBJ1-1; D gene unclear. Trimming took off 0 bases at V and 1 base at J, with 3 bases between the two ends. The CDR3 covers 13 residues. Germline V gives CDR1 SGHDN, CDR2 FVKESK. The CDR3 nucleotides are TGTGCCAGCAGCCAAGATCAGAACACTGAAGCTTTCTTT. Translated: CASSQDQNTEAFF.

The J gene is TRBJ1-6, the V gene TRBV27; TRBD1 matches at 9 bases. J lost 0 bases, V lost 6 bases, and 9 bases had no gene match. CDR1 and CDR2 (germline): MNHEY, SMNVEV (reference sequence). The CDR3 covers 18 residues. CDR3 residues: CASRFRTGVSSYNSPLHF. DNA of the CDR3: TGTGCCAGCAGGTTCCGGACAGGGGTTAGCTCCTATAATTCACCCCTCCACTTT.

The V call is TRBV7-2, the J call TRBJ1-2; the match to TRBD1 covers 8 bases. The CDR3 loop spans 13 amino acids. V dropped 3 bases and J dropped 6; count of bases not matched to a gene: 3. In germline, CDR1 is SGHTA, CDR2 FQGNSA. CDR3 coding DNA: TGTGCCAGCAGCTTCACAGGGGGGAATGGCTACACCTTC. Protein: CASSFTGGNGYTF.

The chain is built from TRBV10-3 and TRBJ2-5, with D uncertain. This CDR3 spans 14 amino acids. Germline CDR1 reads ENHRY; CDR2 reads SYGVKD. V lost 3 bases and J 1 base, leaving 9 bases between the germline ends. In DNA form, the CDR3 reads TGTGCCATCAGTGAATTCCTCAGCCAAGAGACCCAGTACTTC. The encoded protein is CAISEFLSQETQYF.

This chain joins TRBV12-5 and TRBJ2-5; D not resolved. CDR3 size: 12 residues. V gave up 6 bases and J gave up 2 bases, with 7 bases separating them. Germline CDR1 is LGHNT and CDR2 is FRNRAP. The CDR3 loop reads CASGPSQETQYF. Here the CDR3 DNA reads TGTGCTAGTGGCCCCTCTCAAGAGACCCAGTACTTC.

This chain joins TRBV4-3 and TRBJ2-3; D not resolved. CDR3 length: 16 residues. Germline lookup yields CDR1 LGHNA and CDR2 YSLEER. V lost 1 base to trimming and J lost 2 bases, with 13 bases between them. CDR3 amino acids: CASSQGGGAPTDTQYF. The CDR3 DNA reads as TGCGCCAGCAGCCAAGGTGGTGGAGCCCCCACAGATACGCAGTATTTT.